This T cell receptor beta chain emerged from a study of blood T cell repertoires in COVID-19. Background on the study: The origin of the acute and convalescent COVID-19 samples was the United States, Italy and Spain. From T cells, B-cell-depleted T cells, or PBMCs came the material, which was cDNA or gDNA.

Per the original methods: Cell counts per sample came from amplifying reference gene primers. Sequenced by immunoSEQ multiplex PCR; TCRdb stores in-frame clones only, minus some. V and J calls plus clone size are reproduced from that table; the DNA served to infer D and trimming. The table records over 80,000 clones, about nine tenths of them present only once. V shed 6 bases, J shed 3 bases, and the junction held 11 bases outside the gene matches. The CDR3 loop spans 15 amino acids. Germline assignment: CDR1 MDHEN and CDR2 SYDVKM. Sequenced material: peripheral blood. The receptor was isolated from a man aged 45-65 years with acute or convalescent COVID-19. This chain joins TRBV28 and TRBJ2-7; 7 nucleotides match TRBD1. CDR3: CASSPDVGGVYEQYV. The CDR3 nucleotides read TGTGCCAGCAGCCCGGACGTAGGGGGCGTCTACGAGCAGTACGTC.